The rows below give T cell receptor beta chains drawn from one sample of a study of T-cell memory formation after mild COVID-19. One entry per CDR3 protein, called by TCRdb with MiXCR from the 5' RACE reads. Of roughly 300,000 distinct CDR3 sequences in the sample, approximately 13% are singletons; the top ten hold 22%. The sample consisted of PBMCs or a T cell subset sorted from them (not recorded which). Receptors were obtained from a man between 18 and 29 years old who had mild COVID-19 (a few samples of this study predate the infection). Cell type and time point are not known. The CDR3 runs from the conserved cysteine through the conserved F or W. The order of the fields is CDR3 protein, CDR3 DNA, D gene, clone size, J gene, V gene. D genes are given only for firm matches. Size is stated for part of the rows, as once, few or many counts, or as a class when the clone is expanded.

CDR3: CASSLERTGNIQYF
DNA: TGCGCCAGCAGCTTGGAAAGGACAGGGAACATTCAGTACTTC
D: TRBD1
size: -
J: TRBJ2-4
V: TRBV5-1

CDR3: CASSPQGNEQFF
DNA: TGTGCCAGCTCACCACAAGGCAATGAGCAGTTCTTC
D: -
size: many
J: TRBJ2-1
V: TRBV18

CDR3: CASSIEENSPLHF
DNA: TGTGCCAGTAGTATAGAAGAGAATTCACCCCTCCACTTT
D: -
size: few
J: TRBJ1-6
V: TRBV19

CDR3: CASSPTDSYEQYF
DNA: TGTGCCAGCTCACCGACCGACTCCTACGAGCAGTACTTC
D: -
size: many
J: TRBJ2-7
V: TRBV18

CDR3: CASSQTPGFTPQYF
DNA: TGTGCCAGCAGTCAGACCCCGGGATTTACACCGCAGTACTTC
D: -
size: -
J: TRBJ2-5
V: TRBV27

CDR3: CSARDRVRGWLAGTNEQFF
DNA: TGCAGTGCTAGAGATCGTGTGAGAGGCTGGCTAGCGGGGACGAATGAGCAGTTCTTC
D: TRBD2
size: -
J: TRBJ2-1
V: TRBV20-1

CDR3: CASRVSGGKNIQYF
DNA: TGTGCCAGCAGAGTCAGCGGGGGCAAAAACATTCAGTACTTC
D: TRBD2
size: -
J: TRBJ2-4
V: TRBV7-9

CDR3: CATGTSGTDTQYF
DNA: TGTGCCACGGGGACTAGCGGCACAGATACGCAGTATTTT
D: TRBD2
size: few
J: TRBJ2-3
V: TRBV7-9

CDR3: CASSYRYNTEAFF
DNA: TGTGCCAGCAGTTACAGGTATAACACTGAAGCTTTCTTT
D: -
size: -
J: TRBJ1-1
V: TRBV6-2/TRBV6-3

CDR3: CASSYQGADEKLFF
DNA: TGCGCCAGCAGTTACCAGGGGGCTGATGAAAAACTGTTTTTT
D: TRBD1
size: many
J: TRBJ1-4
V: TRBV5-1

CDR3: CASSFTSDVGGETQYF
DNA: TGCGCCAGCAGCTTCACTTCAGACGTTGGAGGGGAGACCCAGTACTTC
D: -
size: few
J: TRBJ2-5
V: TRBV5-1

CDR3: CSARTALDRVNEKLFF
DNA: TGCAGTGCTAGAACCGCGTTGGACCGGGTTAATGAAAAACTGTTTTTT
D: -
size: many
J: TRBJ1-4
V: TRBV20-1

CDR3: CASSRGQGRTEAFF
DNA: TGCGCCAGCAGCCGTGGACAGGGGAGAACTGAAGCTTTCTTT
D: TRBD1
size: -
J: TRBJ1-1
V: TRBV4-3

CDR3: CASSVEIGSETQYF
DNA: TGTGCCAGCAGCGTAGAAATAGGTTCGGAGACCCAGTACTTC
D: -
size: -
J: TRBJ2-5
V: TRBV9

CDR3: CSVEFGSGLLAGYEQYF
DNA: TGCAGCGTTGAATTCGGCTCGGGACTTCTAGCGGGCTACGAGCAGTACTTC
D: TRBD2
size: few
J: TRBJ2-7
V: TRBV29-1

CDR3: CASSLGGSGGFF
DNA: TGTGCCAGCAGTTTAGGGGGGAGCGGAGGGTTCTTC
D: -
size: many
J: TRBJ2-1
V: TRBV12-3/TRBV12-4